This entry lists 28 T cell receptor beta chains sequenced from one sample in a study of cytomegalovirus exposure and HLA in healthy donors. 13 Jbeta primers and 60 Vbeta primers were used for the PCR. The table came from immunoSEQ multiplex PCR; TCRdb's copy has only in-frame clones and leaves some out. The sample shows tens of thousands of clones, around three fifths of them seen only once. The source material was PBMCs. These receptors came from a human donor in good health.

This sequence joins TRBV4-3 and TRBJ1-1; TRBD1 might be the D (6 bases). CDR3 length: 16 amino acids. Trimming left V 1 base short and J 4 bases short, with 16 bases between. Germline CDR1 LGHNA, CDR2 YSLEER. CDR3 amino acids: CASSQAGGQLGTEAFF. CDR3 sequence (DNA): TGCGCCAGCAGCCAAGCGGGAGGACAGTTGGGCACTGAAGCTTTCTTT.

This clone was seen only a few times. The rearrangement uses TRBV14 and TRBJ2-1, with 10 bases matching TRBD2. After removal of 2 bases from V and 4 bases from J, the junction contained 2 bases not matched to a gene. CDR1 is SGHDN and CDR2 is FVKESK in the germline V gene. This CDR3 spans 15 amino acids. In nucleotides, the CDR3 is TGTGCCAGCAGCCAAACAGCGGGGGGGTACAATGAGCAGTTCTTC. This gives the protein CASSQTAGGYNEQFF.

About this clone: The junction differs from germline at one of its ends, possibly a read error. The V call is TRBV5-6, the J call TRBJ1-2; TRBD1 is a possible D gene (5 bases). Germline V gene lookup returns CDR1 SGHDT and CDR2 YYEEEE. This CDR3 contains 14 residues. CDR3 coding DNA: TGTGCCAGCAGCTTGGTGGGGACTAACTATGGCTACCCCTTC. It encodes CASSLVGTNYGYPF.

This rearrangement joins TRBV7-9 to TRBJ2-3, with 7 nucleotides matching TRBD2. The V gene's germline CDR1 is SEHNR and CDR2 FQNEAQ (reference sequence). The J segment lost 0 bases and the V segment lost 4 bases, leaving 7 bases of the junction unmatched. CDR3 size: 16 residues. The CDR3 region has the DNA TGTGCCAGCAGCTCCCGAGCCGGGGGGAGCACAGATACGCAGTATTTT. Its protein is CASSSRAGGSTDTQYF.

This chain joins TRBV7-9 and TRBJ2-7; 8 nucleotides agree with TRBD2. The J segment lost 7 bases and the V segment lost 4 bases, leaving 9 bases of the junction unmatched. This CDR3 is 14 amino acids long. CDR1 and CDR2 (germline): SEHNR, FQNEAQ (reference sequence). Here the CDR3 reads CASSSGGAGEEQYF. In DNA form, the CDR3 reads TGTGCCAGCAGCTCCGGGGGGGCGGGAGAGGAGCAGTACTTC. The variable domain in full, with the rest retrieved from reference TRBV7-9 and TRBJ2-7, is DTGVSQNPRHKITKRGQNVTFRCDPISEHNRLYWYRQTLGQGPEFLTYFQNEAQLEKSRLLSDRFSAERPKGSFSTLEIQRTEQGDSAMYLCASSSGGAGEEQYFGPGTRLTVT.

This clone showed up just a few times. The chain employs TRBV5-1 and TRBJ2-7; tentative D call: TRBD2 (6 bases). Trimming pared 0 bases from V and 7 bases from J, leaving 11 bases between. Per the germline V gene, CDR1 is SGHRS and CDR2 is YFSETQ. This CDR3 contains 13 residues. CDR3 nucleotide sequence: TGCGCCAGCAGCTTGGCGCAGCGGGCTGAGCAGTACTTC. Translated: CASSLAQRAEQYF.

The chain combines TRBV7-9 with TRBJ2-7; D possibly corresponds to TRBD2 (6 bases). Germline lookup yields CDR1 SEHNR and CDR2 FQNEAQ (reference sequence). The V gene lost 5 bases and the J gene lost 4 bases, with 12 bases spanning the gap. The CDR3 has 13 residues. As DNA, the CDR3 is TGTGCCAGCAGCCTCACTCGGGGGTACGAGCAGTACTTC. Translating it yields CASSLTRGYEQYF.

The chain carries TRBV7-3 and TRBJ2-1, with 9 bases matching TRBD1. The CDR3 is 15 amino acids. J was trimmed by 4 bases and V by 3 bases; bases with no gene match: 4. The germline gives CDR1 SGHTA, CDR2 FQGTGA. The CDR3 sequence is CASSLGTGIYNEQFF. CDR3 sequence (DNA): TGTGCCAGCAGCTTGGGGACAGGGATTTACAATGAGCAGTTCTTC.

The V and J genes are TRBV7-3 and TRBJ2-7, with TRBD1 identical over 8 bases. This CDR3 region has 14 residues. The V and J ends lost 3 bases and 4 bases, in that order; junction bases with no gene match: 5. Germline CDR1 is SGHTA and CDR2 is FQGTGA. The DNA of the CDR3 is TGTGCCAGCAGCTTCAGGGGGCCCGGATACGAGCAGTACTTC. Protein product: CASSFRGPGYEQYF.

The table lists this clone with a few counts. The chain joins TRBV6-5 to TRBJ2-5, with 11 bases aligning to TRBD1. The CDR3 contains 15 residues. J lost 5 bases, V lost 6 bases, and 8 bases had no gene match. Germline assignment: CDR1 MNHEY and CDR2 SVGAGI. CDR3 in DNA: TGTGCCAGCAGCACCGGGACAGGGGGTTCGGAGACCCAGTACTTC. It yields the protein CASSTGTGGSETQYF.

J is TRBJ1-3 and V is TRBV4-1, with a possible D match to TRBD1 (6 bases). Germline V gives CDR1 MGHRA, CDR2 YSYEKL. CDR3 length: 16 residues. The V gene lost 6 bases and the J gene lost 0 bases, with 15 bases spanning the gap. CDR3 coding DNA: TGCGCCAGCAGTCAATACACAGGGTCCTCTGGAAACACCATATATTTT. Translated, it gives CASSQYTGSSGNTIYF.

The chain employs TRBV19 and TRBJ1-5, with unresolved D. CDR1 is LNHDA, CDR2 SQIVND, per germline (reference sequence). Trimming stripped 0 bases from V and 10 bases from J, with 16 bases between. The length of the CDR3 is 15 residues. Written as DNA, the CDR3 is TGTGCCAGTAGTATAGATTCGGCAGCGCACGGACCCCAGCATTTT. Translating it yields CASSIDSAAHGPQHF.

This clone is a singleton in its sample. This chain uses TRBV11-2 with TRBJ1-4; 7 bases align to TRBD1. With V trimmed by 2 bases and J by 5 bases, 8 bases remained unmatched. This CDR3 spans 16 amino acids. Germline CDR1 and CDR2: SGHAT and FQNNGV. CDR3 sequence reads: CASSLTRTGPNEKLFF. In DNA form, the CDR3 reads TGTGCCAGCAGCTTAACCCGGACAGGACCCAATGAAAAACTGTTTTTT.

This rearrangement joins TRBV18 to TRBJ2-5; D is perhaps TRBD1 (6 bases). CDR1 is KGHSH, CDR2 LQKENI, per germline. This CDR3 region has 17 residues. Trimming took off 0 bases at V and 1 base at J, with 15 bases between the two ends. CDR3 coding DNA: TGTGCCAGCTCACCACCGTACGGGAAAGGGGGCCAAGAGACCCAGTACTTC. Amino acids: CASSPPYGKGGQETQYF.

V is TRBV6-5 and J is TRBJ1-5; no definite D call. The CDR3 totals 13 residues. The V and J ends lost 2 bases and 7 bases respectively, with 9 bases between them. Germline CDR1 MNHEY, CDR2 SVGAGI. CDR3 sequence (DNA): TGTGCCAGCAGTTACGCGGGGAGCCAGCCCCAGCATTTT. Its translation: CASSYAGSQPQHF.

The V call is TRBV11-1, the J call TRBJ2-3; 14 bases align to TRBD2. The ends lost 6 bases at V and 0 bases at J; junction bases unmatched: 8. Per germline, CDR1 SGHAT and CDR2 FQDESV (reference sequence). The CDR3 has 18 amino acids. CDR3 coding DNA: TGTGCCAGCAGACGACTAGCGGGGGGGTTTCGGAGCACAGATACGCAGTATTTT. Protein product: CASRRLAGGFRSTDTQYF.

This clone was detected only once. This chain connects TRBV30 to TRBJ2-5; a possible D gene is TRBD1 (5 bases). CDR3 length: 11 residues. CDR1 is GTSNPN, CDR2 SVGIG, per germline (reference sequence). The CDR3 reads CASGLSETQYF. In DNA, the CDR3 is TGTGCTTCAGGGTTGTCAGAGACCCAGTACTTC.

The chain recombines TRBV12-5 with TRBJ2-3; 7 positions agree with TRBD2. Germline trimming cut 10 bases from V and 1 base from J; bases unmatched to any gene: 8. This CDR3 comprises 14 residues. Germline V lookup: CDR1 LGHNT, CDR2 FRNRAP. The CDR3 sequence is CATQTSSGTDTQYF. CDR3 coding DNA: TGTGCTACACAGACTAGCTCGGGCACAGATACGCAGTATTTT. The full variable domain, completed using reference TRBV12-5 and TRBJ2-3, is DARVTQTPRHKVTEMGQEVTMRCQPILGHNTVFWYRQTMMQGLELLAYFRNRAPLDDSGMPKDRFSAEMPDATLATLKIQPSEPRDSAVYFCATQTSSGTDTQYFGPGTRLTVL.

This clone has a single count. This rearrangement joins TRBV6-1 to TRBJ2-7; perhaps TRBD1 as D (5 bases). The CDR3 is 14 residues long. CDR1 is MNHNS, CDR2 SASEGT, per germline. Trimming removed 4 bases from V and 2 bases from J, with 12 bases in between. The CDR3 region has the DNA TGTGCCAGCAGTGGGGATCCCAGGGCCTACGAGCAGTACTTC. This encodes CASSGDPRAYEQYF.

This chain joins TRBV18 and TRBJ1-6, with 9 bases fitting TRBD1. With 4 bases clipped from V and 7 bases from J, the junction kept 5 bases outside the gene matches. There are 15 residues in the CDR3. From germline, CDR1 is KGHSH and CDR2 LQKENI. CDR3 sequence: CASSQRTGENSPLHF. In DNA, the CDR3 is TGTGCCAGCTCACAGCGGACAGGGGAAAATTCACCCCTCCACTTT.

The J gene is TRBJ1-2, the V gene TRBV6-1, with D unclear. The length of the CDR3 is 15 residues. The germline gives CDR1 MNHNS, CDR2 SASEGT. V lost 4 bases, J lost 4 bases, and 16 bases lay in between. The CDR3 here is CASSARDPGSYGYTF. CDR3 in DNA: TGTGCCAGCAGTGCCCGGGATCCTGGCTCCTATGGCTACACCTTC.

This rearrangement joins TRBV14 to TRBJ2-1, with 16 nucleotides matching TRBD2. V gave up 4 bases and J gave up 1 base; unmatched junction bases: 10. The CDR3 consists of 20 residues. Germline-derived CDR1 and CDR2 are SGHDN and FVKESK. In DNA, the CDR3 is TGTGCCAGCAGCCCCCCTCCGGGACTAGCGGGGGGGCAATCCTACAATGAGCAGTTCTTC. As protein: CASSPPPGLAGGQSYNEQFF.

The genes are TRBV9 and TRBJ2-1, with a weak D call TRBD2 (5 bases). V lost 0 bases, J lost 7 bases, and 14 bases lay in between. The CDR3 spans 15 residues. Germline CDR1 and CDR2: SGDLS and YYNGEE. CDR3 DNA sequence: TGTGCCAGCAGCGTAGACGAGGGCAGACTTAATGAGCAGTTCTTC. This translates into CASSVDEGRLNEQFF.

This chain uses TRBV7-9 with TRBJ1-1; 10 bases fit TRBD1. V lost 1 base to trimming and J lost 3 bases; unmatched junction nucleotides: 2. This CDR3 spans 15 amino acids. Germline lookup yields CDR1 SEHNR and CDR2 FQNEAQ (reference sequence). The CDR3 protein is CASSLVGTGDTEAFF. CDR3 nucleotide sequence: TGTGCCAGCAGCTTAGTTGGGACAGGGGACACTGAAGCTTTCTTT.

This clone was seen more than once but under ten times. The CDR3 reads CASKQRGAEADTQYF. Here the CDR3 DNA reads TGTGCCAGCAAGCAGCGGGGGGCCGAAGCAGATACGCAGTATTTT. The chain carries TRBV2 and TRBJ2-3; the match to TRBD2 covers 9 bases. Germline-derived CDR1 and CDR2 are SNHLY and FYNNEI. V dropped 7 bases and J dropped 4; count of bases not matched to a gene: 9. The CDR3 is 15 residues long.

The CDR3 DNA reads as TGTGCCAGCAGCCTAATGCCGGGGGGCTCTGGAAACACCATATATTTT. Residues: CASSLMPGGSGNTIYF. The J gene is TRBJ1-3, the V gene TRBV5-4; TRBD1 might be the D (5 bases). V was pared by 4 bases and J by 0 bases, with 14 bases between. Germline lookup yields CDR1 SGHNT and CDR2 YYREEE (reference sequence). The CDR3 runs 16 residues.

DNA of the CDR3: TGCAGCGTTACGCAGGGGATCGCTGAAGCTTTCTTT. Translation: CSVTQGIAEAFF. This sequence joins TRBV29-1 and TRBJ1-1, with D perhaps matching TRBD1 (6 bases). The CDR3 loop spans 12 amino acids. V was shortened by 5 bases and J by 6 bases, with 13 bases between the two germline ends. Germline CDR1 SQVTM, CDR2 ANQGSEA.

The chain couples TRBV27 to TRBJ1-5; TRBD1 might be the D (6 bases). Germline CDR1 MNHEY, CDR2 SMNVEV (reference sequence). The CDR3 totals 17 residues. Trimming shortened V by 3 bases and J by 1 base, and 16 bases separated the two germline ends. This CDR3 reads CASSFRQDPGSNQPQHF. DNA for the CDR3: TGTGCCAGCAGTTTTAGACAGGACCCAGGGAGCAATCAGCCCCAGCATTTT.